The clone carrying this T cell receptor (beta chain) appeared once. Its specificity is unknown. Assay used: immunoSEQ multiplex PCR; TCRdb lists only in-frame clones, some missing. The sample yields 120,000 or so clones, roughly 90% seen once. This sample was taken from a study of T cell responses to AZD1222 COVID-19 vaccine. General study findings and limits: Donors, mostly white British, included more females; clonal diversity was possibly underestimated. The study found Spike-specific TCR breadth and depth rose after two AZD1222 doses.

Looked up from germline, CDR1 is SGHNT and CDR2 is YYREEE (reference sequence). V lost 7 bases to trimming and J lost 5 bases; unmatched junction nucleotides: 11. CDR3 length: 14 amino acids. V gene TRBV5-4 combines with J gene TRBJ2-5; 7 nucleotides match TRBD1. The sample was peripheral blood, taken 28 days after the second AZD1222 dose. The origin of this receptor is an adult who received the AZD1222 COVID-19 vaccine. DNA for the CDR3: TGTGCCAGCGTACAGGGGCCGAATTCTGAGACCCAGTACTTC. It codes for CASVQGPNSETQYF.